The following is a T cell receptor (beta chain) sequence with its context. V lost 1 base and J lost 4, with 14 bases in between. Germline CDR1 and CDR2: MGHRA and YSYEKL. The CDR3 is 15 residues long. This record belongs to a study of CD8 T cells in Susac syndrome. Roughly 0.45 to 1 ug RNA was reverse transcribed with random hexamers. One entry per CDR3 protein results from TCRdb running MiXCR on the immunoSEQ multiplex PCR reads. This sample has roughly 140,000 distinct CDR3 sequences; 95% occur once, and the top ten carry approximately 0.17%. This receptor was obtained from a human donor with Susac syndrome. Input material: CD4+ T cells from PBMCs. V gene TRBV4-1 combines with J gene TRBJ2-7, with D perhaps TRBD1 (6 bases). CDR3 region: CASSQAQAGVYEQYF. The CDR3 nucleotides read TGCGCCAGCAGCCAAGCCCAGGCAGGGGTTTACGAGCAGTACTTC.